This T cell receptor (beta chain) was retrieved from a study of cytomegalovirus exposure and HLA in healthy donors. V dropped 5 bases and J dropped 1 base, with 23 bases sitting between them. CDR3 length equals 18 residues. Per the germline V gene, CDR1 is PRHDT and CDR2 is FYEKMQ (reference sequence). In its sample, this clone was seen once. Its antigen is undetermined. Study conclusions and caveats: Evidence from a later analysis indicated that most CMV-associated TCR beta chains looked HLA-restricted. The likely explanation for a cluster of highly shared sequence variants was sequencing artifact.

Primers: 60 Vbeta forward and 13 Jbeta reverse. Repertoires were generated with immunoSEQ multiplex PCR, while TCRdb's copy carries only in-frame clones and drops some. The data contain 90,000 to 120,000 clones, approximately 68% of them singletons. This chain links TRBV13 with TRBJ1-1; D not certain. The receptor was isolated from a woman aged 18-35 years in good health and CMV-seropositive. Material for sequencing was PBMCs. The CDR3 loop reads CASSHTLEGFRRNTEAFF. CDR3 DNA sequence: TGTGCCAGCAGCCACACCTTGGAGGGATTTCGTCGGAACACTGAAGCTTTCTTT.